This TCR beta chain is from a study of blood T cell repertoires in COVID-19. Germline assignment: CDR1 MGHRA and CDR2 YSYEKL. The CDR3 extends over 14 amino acids. V was shortened by 4 bases and J by 5 bases, with 14 bases between the two germline ends. The protocol was immunoSEQ multiplex PCR, while the TCRdb copy is restricted to in-frame clones and leaves out a portion. This sample carries about 4,900 clones, around 90% of them seen once, and the ten largest clones take 20%. The sequenced sample consisted of peripheral blood. The rearrangement joins TRBV4-1 to TRBJ2-5; TRBD2 is a possible D gene (6 bases). This TCR came from a human donor in a cohort sampled during active COVID-19. CDR3 sequence reads: CASSRAGGDETQYF. The CDR3 DNA reads as TGCGCCAGCAGCCGGGCGGGCGGGGATGAGACCCAGTACTTC.